This T cell receptor beta chain derives from a study of response to subunit inactivated influenza vaccine. The CDR3 loop spans 14 amino acids. Germline V gene lookup returns CDR1 MGHDK and CDR2 SYGVNS. The germline V and J ends were trimmed by 0 bases and 6 bases, with 9 bases remaining between them. TCRdb called the RT-PCR reads again in MiXCR, with one record for every CDR3 protein. This repertoire shows about 700,000 distinct CDR3 sequences, around 15% found once; its top ten account for about 7.6%. Remarks on this clonotype: Antigen unknown.

Study-level points and caveats: Each seasonal flu vaccination may recruit only limited new T cells, authors suggested.

Sample: PBMCs from blood, taken 14 to 15 days before vaccination. The chain uses TRBV25-1 and TRBJ2-1; D unresolved. This receptor was identified in a man over 45 who received an inactivated influenza vaccine. Written as DNA, the CDR3 is TGTGCCAGCAGTGAATACGCAGGCGTCAATGAGCAGTTCTTC. It encodes CASSEYAGVNEQFF.